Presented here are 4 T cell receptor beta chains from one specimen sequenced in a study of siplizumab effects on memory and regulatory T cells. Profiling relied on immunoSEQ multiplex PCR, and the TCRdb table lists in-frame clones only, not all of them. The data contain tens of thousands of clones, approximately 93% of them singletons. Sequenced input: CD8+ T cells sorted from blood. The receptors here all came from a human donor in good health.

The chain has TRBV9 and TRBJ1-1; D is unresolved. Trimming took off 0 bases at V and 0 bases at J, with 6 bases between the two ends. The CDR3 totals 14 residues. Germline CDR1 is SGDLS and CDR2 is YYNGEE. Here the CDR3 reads CASSVADLNTEAFF. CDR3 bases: TGTGCCAGCAGCGTAGCTGACCTGAACACTGAAGCTTTCTTT.

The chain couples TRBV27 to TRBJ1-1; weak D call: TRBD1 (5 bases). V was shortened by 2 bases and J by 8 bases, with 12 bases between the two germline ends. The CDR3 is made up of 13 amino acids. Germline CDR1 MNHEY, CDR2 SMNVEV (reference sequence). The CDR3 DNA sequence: TGTGCCAGCAGTTTAATTGCCGGGGCAGAAGCTTTCTTT. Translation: CASSLIAGAEAFF.

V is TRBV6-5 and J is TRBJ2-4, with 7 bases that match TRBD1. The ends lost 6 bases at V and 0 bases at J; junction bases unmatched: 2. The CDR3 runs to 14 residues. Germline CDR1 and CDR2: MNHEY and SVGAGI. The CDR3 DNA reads TGTGCCAGCAGCACAGGGGTAGCCAAAAACATTCAGTACTTC. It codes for CASSTGVAKNIQYF.

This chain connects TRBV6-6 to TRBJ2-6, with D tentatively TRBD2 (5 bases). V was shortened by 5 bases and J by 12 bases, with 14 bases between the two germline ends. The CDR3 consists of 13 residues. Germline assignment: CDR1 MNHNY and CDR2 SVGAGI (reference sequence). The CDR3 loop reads CASSNGIERVLTF. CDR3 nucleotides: TGTGCCAGCAGTAACGGGATTGAGCGCGTCCTGACTTTC.